This T cell receptor beta chain was captured by sequencing in a study of cytomegalovirus exposure and HLA in healthy donors. Study-level background: Around 80 million unique TCR sequences came from HLA-typed donors in an early release.

On this clone itself: Its specificity is not known.

Though probably carrying unrecorded immune exposures, donors were nominally healthy at sampling. Regarding the study as a whole: Owing to their indistinguishability, certain V segments, notably TRBV6-2 and TRBV6-3, were excluded.

The germline V gene has CDR1 MNHEY and CDR2 SVGAGI. This CDR3 spans 16 amino acids. V dropped 2 bases and J dropped 4; count of bases not matched to a gene: 5. Primers: 60 Vbeta forward and 13 Jbeta reverse. The method was immunoSEQ multiplex PCR; TCRdb's version includes in-frame clones alone and lacks a portion of them. The profile covers about 200,000 clones, with roughly 85% appearing a single time and 3.5% to 5% taken by the ten largest. The sequenced material came from PBMCs. The clonotype comes from a woman in her 30s in good health and CMV-seropositive. The genes are TRBV6-5 and TRBJ1-4; 9 bases fit TRBD1. The CDR3 DNA sequence: TGTGCCAGCAGTTACGTTGGGACAGGGCGTAATGAAAAACTGTTTTTT. This gives the protein CASSYVGTGRNEKLFF.